This TCR beta chain was obtained from a study of CD4 T cells in relation to SARS-CoV-2 and coronaviruses (dated by TCRdb to the early 2020s). Describing the broader study: In the ViraFEST assay, PBMCs were cultured with antigen for around eleven days, after which TCR beta CDR3s were sequenced to identify antigen-specific clonal expansions. Memory CD4+ T cell crossreactivity between SARS-CoV-2 and common cold coronavirus spike proteins was assessed at the TCR clonotype level in the study. HLA restriction was mapped for shared crossreactive spike epitopes using patient-derived lymphoblastoid cell lines. The negative reference condition was either a culture with an HIV-1 Nef peptide pool or a culture with no peptide. Expansion assays from other donors in the study were sequenced with a different, Illumina-based TCR-beta assay. The Adaptive Biotechnologies TCR-sequencing kit was used to sequence samples from a few pre-COVID donors and the naive versus memory experiments, whereas other data were Illumina-based.

V is pared back by 4 bases and J by 0 bases, with 14 bases lying between the germline termini. The CDR3 covers 16 residues, taking in both the cysteine and the phenylalanine. Only CDR3 DNA is held: 48 bases, read in frame from base 1. CDR1 MNHNS and CDR2 SASEGT were looked up in the germline V gene. Preparation of the library involved the immunoSEQ multiplex PCR assay. The authors' pipeline ran thus. During preprocessing, nonproductive sequences were removed, along with CDR3s that did not begin with C, did not end with F or W, or were shorter than 7 amino acids. Antigen-specific clonotypes were called with the MANAFEST web app on the basis of expansion relative to the reference and to other culture wells. A clone was considered positive if the clone showed significant expansion compared with the reference culture in 2 of 3 replicate wells at an FDR below 0.05. A further requirement for positive clones was significant expansion compared with all other tandem wells, along with an odds ratio above 5. After three terminal residues were trimmed from each end, CDR3 homology was quantified as pairwise Levenshtein distance using the stringdist R package. TCRdb holds this immuneACCESS table with in-frame rearrangements only. Some clones are missing; in checked studies, unresolved V genes explain under half, and the rest has no known cause. V, J and clone size were drawn from that table, and D and trimming were deduced from the DNA. This sample gives about 21,000 clones in total; 60% to 85% of them show up just once. Of the sample, roughly 16% is held by the ten largest clones.

CD4+ T cells from unexposed donors were collected before the COVID-19 pandemic (2011-2018). Following 10 days of culture, the EasySep CD4+ T cell isolation kit was used to isolate CD4+ T cells. As cell numbers permitted, CD4+ T cells from unexposed donors were tested for reactivity to SARS-CoV-2 S and N and to four common cold coronavirus spike pools. Each well received approximately 2 million PBMCs, cultured in IMDM supplemented with about 5% human AB serum and about 9.2 IU/ml IL-2. Half of the culture medium was replaced with fresh IL-2-containing medium on days 3 and 7. Triplicate replicate wells were generally used for each peptide culture condition. The leukapheresis product for the unexposed donors was obtained through commercial purchase. PBMCs were isolated from leukapheresis product or whole blood by Ficoll-Paque PLUS gradient centrifugation. The PBMCs went either fresh into the expansion assay or into cryopreservation at -140 degrees C. The QIAamp Micro DNA Kit was used to extract genomic DNA from the CD4+ T cells.

The paper as a whole reports these results and caveats: Pre-pandemic and post-infection samples were not both contributed by any donor, so tracing of the source of pre-existing responses was limited. Crossreactive clones showed significantly weaker SARS-CoV-2-driven expansion than monoreactive clones, consistent with antigenic imprinting. Small numbers of patients and of tested TCRs limited the study. Roughly 64% of donors had memory CD4+ clonotypes that crossrecognized SARS-CoV-2 and at least one common cold coronavirus spike. Since the crossreactivity analysis centred on spike protein, crossreactivity against other viral proteins was not assessed.

On this clone itself: Its antigen specificity is not known. Per-nucleotide qualities are absent, and no much larger clonotype sits a single base away.

The rearranged chain carries TRBV6-1 and TRBJ2-3; the D gene identity is not certain. This TCR came from a human donor in good health. Source material: CD4+ T cells from PBMCs, cultured in vitro. The bases read TGTGCCAGCAGTGGTAGAGTTGTCTCTAGCACAGATACGCAGTATTTT. Its amino acids are CASSGRVVSSTDTQYF.